This TCR beta chain came from a study of beta chain features in type 1 diabetes. Study information: Patients and healthy donors were similar in age, gender and cell yields. Notes on the study in general: Healthy donors had naive, central memory and Treg TCRB repertoires that appeared less similar than those seen among patients. Insertions at VDJ junctions were less frequent in type 1 diabetes patients. These patients also deleted more nucleotides at the same junctions. Among all four CD4+ subsets, Type 1 diabetes patients had TCRB CDR3s that were moderately but significantly shorter.

For this clone: Its antigen is as yet unknown.

V lost 0 bases, J lost 6 bases, and 15 bases lay in between. The germline gives CDR1 SGDLS, CDR2 YYNGEE. The CDR3 extends over 16 amino acids. The sequenced template was cDNA made from the entire isolated RNA. Sequencing used immunoSEQ multiplex PCR; TCRdb keeps in-frame clones, though not all of them. The sample contains 350,000 to 450,000 clones, roughly 12% of which appear only once. What was sequenced was naive CD4+ T cells from blood. This TCR derives from a woman aged 18-30 years with type 1 diabetes. The rearrangement links TRBV9 to TRBJ2-2; weak D call: TRBD1 (6 bases). CDR3 protein: CASSVEASGTPGELFF. Here the CDR3 DNA reads TGTGCCAGCAGCGTAGAGGCTTCCGGGACACCCGGGGAGCTGTTTTTT.